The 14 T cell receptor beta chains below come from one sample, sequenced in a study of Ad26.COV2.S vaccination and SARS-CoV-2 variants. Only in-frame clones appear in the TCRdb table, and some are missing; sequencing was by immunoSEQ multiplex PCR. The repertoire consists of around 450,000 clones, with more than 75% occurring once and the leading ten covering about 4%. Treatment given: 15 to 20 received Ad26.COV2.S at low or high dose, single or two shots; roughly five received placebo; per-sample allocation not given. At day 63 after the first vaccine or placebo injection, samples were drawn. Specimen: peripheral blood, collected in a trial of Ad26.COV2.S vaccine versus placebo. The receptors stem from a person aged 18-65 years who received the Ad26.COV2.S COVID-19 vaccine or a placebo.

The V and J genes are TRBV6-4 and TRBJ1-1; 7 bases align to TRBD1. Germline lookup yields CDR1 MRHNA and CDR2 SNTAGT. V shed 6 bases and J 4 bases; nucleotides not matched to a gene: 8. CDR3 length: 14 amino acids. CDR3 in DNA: TGTGCCAGCAGCCCAGACAGGGAGAGCACTGAAGCTTTCTTT. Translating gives CASSPDRESTEAFF.

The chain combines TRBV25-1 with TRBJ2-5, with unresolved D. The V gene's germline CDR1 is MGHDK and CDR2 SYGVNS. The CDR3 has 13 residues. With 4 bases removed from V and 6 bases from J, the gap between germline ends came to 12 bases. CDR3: CASSVRPGQTQYF. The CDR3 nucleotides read TGTGCCAGCAGTGTTCGACCGGGCCAGACCCAGTACTTC.

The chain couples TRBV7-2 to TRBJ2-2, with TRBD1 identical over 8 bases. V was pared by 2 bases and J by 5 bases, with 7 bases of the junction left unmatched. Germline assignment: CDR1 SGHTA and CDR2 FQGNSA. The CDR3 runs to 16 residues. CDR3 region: CASSLFQGAHTGELFF. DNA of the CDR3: TGTGCCAGCAGCTTATTTCAGGGGGCCCATACCGGGGAGCTGTTTTTT.

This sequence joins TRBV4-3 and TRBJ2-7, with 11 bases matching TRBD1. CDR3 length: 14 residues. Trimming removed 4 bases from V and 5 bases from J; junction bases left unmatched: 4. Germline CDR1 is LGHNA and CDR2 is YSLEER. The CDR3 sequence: CASSRGQGADEQYF. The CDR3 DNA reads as TGCGCCAGCAGCCGCGGACAGGGGGCGGACGAGCAGTACTTC.

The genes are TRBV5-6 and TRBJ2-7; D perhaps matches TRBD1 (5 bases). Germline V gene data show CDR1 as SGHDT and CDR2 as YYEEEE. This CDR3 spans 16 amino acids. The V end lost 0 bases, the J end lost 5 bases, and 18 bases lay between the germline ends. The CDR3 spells CASSLAHRSSYDEQYF. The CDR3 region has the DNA TGTGCCAGCAGCTTGGCCCACAGGAGCTCCTATGACGAGCAGTACTTC. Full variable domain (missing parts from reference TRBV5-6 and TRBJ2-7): DAGVTQSPTHLIKTRGQQVTLRCSPKSGHDTVSWYQQALGQGPQFIFQYYEEEERQRGNFPDRFSGHQFPNYSSELNVNALLLGDSALYLCASSLAHRSSYDEQYFGPGTRLTVT.

CDR3 sequence reads: CASSPLRTVVYEQYF. The DNA of the CDR3 is TGTGCCAGCAGTCCCCTCCGGACTGTTGTCTACGAGCAGTACTTC. The chain couples TRBV2 to TRBJ2-7, with a possible D match to TRBD2 (5 bases). Trimming stripped 5 bases from V and 3 bases from J, with 17 bases between. The CDR3 length is 15 residues. Germline V gives CDR1 SNHLY, CDR2 FYNNEI.

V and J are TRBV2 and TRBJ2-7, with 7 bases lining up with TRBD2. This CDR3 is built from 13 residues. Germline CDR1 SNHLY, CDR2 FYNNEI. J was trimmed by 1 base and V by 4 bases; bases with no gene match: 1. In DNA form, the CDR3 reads TGTGCCAGCAGTGGGGGAGGGTCCTACGAGCAGTACTTC. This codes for CASSGGGSYEQYF. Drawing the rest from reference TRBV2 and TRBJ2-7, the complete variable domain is EPEVTQTPSHQVTQMGQEVILRCVPISNHLYFYWYRQILGQKVEFLVSFYNNEISEKSEIFDDQFSVERPDGSNFTLKIRSTKLEDSAMYFCASSGGGSYEQYFGPGTRLTVT.

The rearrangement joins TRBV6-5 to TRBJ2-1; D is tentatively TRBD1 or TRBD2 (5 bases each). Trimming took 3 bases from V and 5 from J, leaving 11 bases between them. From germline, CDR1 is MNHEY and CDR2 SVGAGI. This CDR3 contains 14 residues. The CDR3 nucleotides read TGTGCCAGCAGTTATCTGGGACGTAACAATGAGCAGTTCTTC. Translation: CASSYLGRNNEQFF.

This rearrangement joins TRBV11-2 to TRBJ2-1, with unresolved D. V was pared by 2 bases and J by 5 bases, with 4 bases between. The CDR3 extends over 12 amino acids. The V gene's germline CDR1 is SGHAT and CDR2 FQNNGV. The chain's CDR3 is CASSLMNNEQFF. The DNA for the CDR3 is TGTGCCAGCAGCTTAATGAACAATGAGCAGTTCTTC.

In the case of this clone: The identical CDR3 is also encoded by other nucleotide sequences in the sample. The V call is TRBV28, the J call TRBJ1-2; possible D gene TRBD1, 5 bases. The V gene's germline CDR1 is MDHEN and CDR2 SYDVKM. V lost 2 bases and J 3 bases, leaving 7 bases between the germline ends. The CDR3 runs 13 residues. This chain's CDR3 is CASSLGGDYGYTF. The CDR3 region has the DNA TGTGCCAGCAGTTTAGGGGGGGACTATGGCTACACCTTC.

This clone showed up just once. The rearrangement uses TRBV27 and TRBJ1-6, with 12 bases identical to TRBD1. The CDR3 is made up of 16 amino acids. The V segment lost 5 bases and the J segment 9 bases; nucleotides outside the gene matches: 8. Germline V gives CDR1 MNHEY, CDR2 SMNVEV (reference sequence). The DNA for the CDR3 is TGTGCCAGCAGTCTGGATCGGGACAGGGGGCTTTCACCCCTCCACTTT. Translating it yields CASSLDRDRGLSPLHF.

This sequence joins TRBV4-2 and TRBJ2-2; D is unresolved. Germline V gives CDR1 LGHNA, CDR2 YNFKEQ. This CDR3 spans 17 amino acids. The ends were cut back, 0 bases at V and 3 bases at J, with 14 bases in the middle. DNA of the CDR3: TGTGCCAGCAGCCAAGATCCCCAGGCCCCGGACACCGGGGAGCTGTTTTTT. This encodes CASSQDPQAPDTGELFF.

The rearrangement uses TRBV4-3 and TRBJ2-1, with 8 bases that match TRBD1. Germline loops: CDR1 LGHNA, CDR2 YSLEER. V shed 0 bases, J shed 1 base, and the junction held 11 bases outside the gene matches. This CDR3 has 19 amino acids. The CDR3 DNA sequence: TGCGCCAGCAGCCAAGAACAAAGCAGGGGGCGGGGATCCTACAATGAGCAGTTCTTC. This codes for CASSQEQSRGRGSYNEQFF.

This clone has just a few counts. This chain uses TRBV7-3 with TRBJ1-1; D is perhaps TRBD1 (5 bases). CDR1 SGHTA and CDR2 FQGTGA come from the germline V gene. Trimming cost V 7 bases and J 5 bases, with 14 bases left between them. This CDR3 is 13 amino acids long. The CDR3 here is CASNQPPGTEAFF. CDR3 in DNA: TGTGCCAGCAACCAACCCCCAGGGACTGAAGCTTTCTTT.